Here is one T cell receptor (beta chain) with its context. Which antigen it targets is not known. Per-base qualities were not stored, and no clone one base away is much larger. This record comes from a study of blood T cell repertoires in COVID-19 (dated by TCRdb to 2019 to 2021). Notes on the research overall: Collaborator samples came from the United States, Italy and Spain and covered acute and convalescent phases of COVID-19. Where HLA class I and class II types were available, the types were taken from metadata supplied by the sample provider, not from assay-based typing. The repertoires were released in a freely available public database intended as a resource for research on the immune response to SARS-CoV-2. The prospective study material was composed of cDNA or gDNA derived from T cells, B-cell-depleted T cells, or PBMCs. The samples were drawn from two sources: the first 160 participants of the ongoing ImmuneRACE study, and approximately 1,300 subjects contributed by 6 global collaborators. The sample metadata nearly always contained a de-identified subject ID, COVID-19 status, age in years and sex. Subjects who had been exposed to COVID-19, were actively infected with it, or had recovered from it provided the deeply sampled blood TCRbeta repertoires that made up the dataset.

TCRbeta CDR3 regions were amplified from genomic DNA using the immunoSEQ Assay, a bias-controlled multiplex PCR. In the paper's pipeline: The number of nucleated cells in each sample was estimated by amplification of reference gene primers within the assay. Sequence reads were collapsed and filtered to measure the absolute abundance of every unique TCRbeta CDR3 rearrangement. For each sample, productive Simpson clonality was calculated as the square root of Simpson's diversity index over productive rearrangements. Here the immuneACCESS table is served through TCRdb, limited to in-frame sequences with V and J called. Missing clones are a known gap in these copies; in checked studies unresolved V genes cover under half, and the rest lacks a known reason. D and trimming were read from the DNA, whereas the V and J calls and clone size are those reported in that table. This sample comprises about 170,000 clones, around 83% of them detected only once. The ten most abundant clones make up around 7% of the sample.

Collaborating institutions collected whole blood in K2EDTA tubes following their own protocols. Collaborator samples were shipped for TCRbeta analysis as frozen whole blood, isolated PBMCs, or DNA extracted from either sample type. Findings and caveats that apply to the study as a whole: How much clinical and demographic metadata was included differed by source and by participant, and the metadata was provided uncurated.

As encoded in the germline V gene, CDR1 is SGHTA while CDR2 is FQGNSA. V is pared back by 1 base and J by 4 bases, with 7 bases lying between the germline termini. The cysteine opens and the phenylalanine closes a CDR3 of 13 amino acids. The kept DNA is CDR3 alone, 39 bases in frame from the first base. The material sequenced was peripheral blood. Recombination connected TRBV7-2 to TRBJ1-1; no D gene is confidently identified. The receptor's source is a woman at least 80 years old in a cohort sampled during active or convalescent COVID-19. The CDR3 region: CASSLGVATEAFF. The DNA reads as follows: TGTGCCAGCAGCTTAGGGGTAGCCACTGAAGCTTTCTTT.